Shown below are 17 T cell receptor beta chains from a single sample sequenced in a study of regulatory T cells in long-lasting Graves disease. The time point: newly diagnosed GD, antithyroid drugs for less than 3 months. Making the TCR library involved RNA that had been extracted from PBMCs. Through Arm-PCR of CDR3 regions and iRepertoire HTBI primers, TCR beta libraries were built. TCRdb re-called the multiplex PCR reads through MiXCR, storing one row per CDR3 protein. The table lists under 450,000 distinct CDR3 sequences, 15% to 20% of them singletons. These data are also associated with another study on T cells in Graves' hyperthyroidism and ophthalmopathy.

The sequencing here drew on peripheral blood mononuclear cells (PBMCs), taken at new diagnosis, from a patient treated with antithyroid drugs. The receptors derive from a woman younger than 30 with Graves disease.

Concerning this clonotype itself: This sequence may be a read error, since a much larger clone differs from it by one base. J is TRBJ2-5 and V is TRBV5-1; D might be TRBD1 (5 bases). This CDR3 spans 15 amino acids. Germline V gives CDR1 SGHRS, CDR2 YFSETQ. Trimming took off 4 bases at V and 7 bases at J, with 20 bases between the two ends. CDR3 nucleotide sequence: TGCGCCAGCAGCCCAGGGCTGCAGGGCTTGGGGACCCAGTACTTC. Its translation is CASSPGLQGLGTQYF.

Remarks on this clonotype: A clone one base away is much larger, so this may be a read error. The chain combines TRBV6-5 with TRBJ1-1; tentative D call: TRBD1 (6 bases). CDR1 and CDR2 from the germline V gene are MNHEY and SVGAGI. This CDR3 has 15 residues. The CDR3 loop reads CAGSPQGLGGTEAFF. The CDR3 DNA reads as TGTGCCGGCAGTCCACAGGGTCTAGGGGGCACTGAAGCTTTCTTT.

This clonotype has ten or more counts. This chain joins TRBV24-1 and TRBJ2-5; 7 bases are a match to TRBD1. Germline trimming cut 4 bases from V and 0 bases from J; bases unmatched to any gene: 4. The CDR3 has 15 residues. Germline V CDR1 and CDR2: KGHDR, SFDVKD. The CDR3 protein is CATSEPDRYQETQYF. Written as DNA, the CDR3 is TGTGCCACCAGTGAACCGGACAGGTACCAAGAGACCCAGTACTTC.

The CDR3 spells CASSLPAGGLSDTQYF. The CDR3 DNA reads as TGCGCCAGCAGCTTGCCCGCGGGAGGGTTGTCAGATACGCAGTATTTT. The rearrangement links TRBV5-1 to TRBJ2-3; the match to TRBD2 covers 9 bases. V trimming: 1 base; J trimming: 4 bases; junction bases outside the gene matches: 7. Germline V lookup: CDR1 SGHRS, CDR2 YFSETQ. This CDR3 is 16 amino acids long.

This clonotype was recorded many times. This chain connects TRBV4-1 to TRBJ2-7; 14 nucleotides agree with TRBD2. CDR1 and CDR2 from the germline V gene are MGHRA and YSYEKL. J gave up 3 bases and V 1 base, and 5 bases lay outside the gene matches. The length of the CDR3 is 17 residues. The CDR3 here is CASSQGGTSGGYYEQYF. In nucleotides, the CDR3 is TGCGCCAGCAGCCAAGGAGGGACTAGCGGGGGATACTACGAGCAGTACTTC.

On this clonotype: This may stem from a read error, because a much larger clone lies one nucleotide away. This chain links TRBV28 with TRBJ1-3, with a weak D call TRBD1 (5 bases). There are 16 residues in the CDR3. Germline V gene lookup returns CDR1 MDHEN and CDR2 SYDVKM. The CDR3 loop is CASSSTLARAGYTMYF. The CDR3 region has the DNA TGTGCCAGCAGTTCGACCCTGGCCAGGGCCGGATACACCATGTATTTT.

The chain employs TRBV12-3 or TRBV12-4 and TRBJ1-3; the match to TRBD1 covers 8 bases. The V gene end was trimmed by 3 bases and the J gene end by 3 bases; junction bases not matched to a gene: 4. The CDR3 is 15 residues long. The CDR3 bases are TGTGCCAGCAGTTTGCAGGGGGCTGGTGGAAACACCATATATTTT. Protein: CASSLQGAGGNTIYF.

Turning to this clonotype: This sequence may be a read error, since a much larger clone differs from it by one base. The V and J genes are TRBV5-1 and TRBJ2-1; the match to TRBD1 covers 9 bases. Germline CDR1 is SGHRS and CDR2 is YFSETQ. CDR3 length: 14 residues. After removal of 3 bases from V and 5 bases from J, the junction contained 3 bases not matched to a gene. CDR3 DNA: TGCGCCAGCAGCTGGGGACAGGGAAACAATGAGCAGTTCTTC. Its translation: CASSWGQGNNEQFF.

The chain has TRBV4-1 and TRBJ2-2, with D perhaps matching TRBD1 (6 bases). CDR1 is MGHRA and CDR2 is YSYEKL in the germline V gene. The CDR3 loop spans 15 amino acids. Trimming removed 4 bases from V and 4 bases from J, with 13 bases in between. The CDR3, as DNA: TGCGCCAGCAGCCGAGGGGGTTCGGGCACCGGGGAGCTGTTTTTT. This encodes CASSRGGSGTGELFF.

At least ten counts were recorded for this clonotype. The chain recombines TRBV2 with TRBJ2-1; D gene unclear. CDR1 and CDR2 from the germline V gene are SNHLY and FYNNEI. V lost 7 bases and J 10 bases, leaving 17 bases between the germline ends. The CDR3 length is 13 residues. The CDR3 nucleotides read TGTGCCAGCACTCAGACTCTGGACGCGGAGCAGTTCTTC. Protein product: CASTQTLDAEQFF.

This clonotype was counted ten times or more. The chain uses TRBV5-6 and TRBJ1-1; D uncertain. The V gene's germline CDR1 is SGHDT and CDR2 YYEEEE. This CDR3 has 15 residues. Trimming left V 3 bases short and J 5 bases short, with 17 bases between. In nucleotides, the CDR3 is TGTGCCAGCAGCTCAGGCTACGGCCCGGGGACTGAAGCTTTCTTT. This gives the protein CASSSGYGPGTEAFF.

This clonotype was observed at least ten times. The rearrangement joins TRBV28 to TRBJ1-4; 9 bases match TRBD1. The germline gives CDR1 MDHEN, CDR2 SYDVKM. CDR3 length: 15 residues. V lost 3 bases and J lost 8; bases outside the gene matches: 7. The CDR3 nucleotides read TGTGCCAGCAGTTTCGTACAGGGGGCTCGCGAAAAACTGTTTTTT. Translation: CASSFVQGAREKLFF.

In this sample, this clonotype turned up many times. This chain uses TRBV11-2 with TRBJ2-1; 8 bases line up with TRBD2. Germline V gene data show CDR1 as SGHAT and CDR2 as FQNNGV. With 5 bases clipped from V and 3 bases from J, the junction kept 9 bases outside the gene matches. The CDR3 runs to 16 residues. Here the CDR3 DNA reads TGTGCCAGCAGCCCCCGCCTAGCGGGTAACTACAATGAGCAGTTCTTC. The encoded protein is CASSPRLAGNYNEQFF.

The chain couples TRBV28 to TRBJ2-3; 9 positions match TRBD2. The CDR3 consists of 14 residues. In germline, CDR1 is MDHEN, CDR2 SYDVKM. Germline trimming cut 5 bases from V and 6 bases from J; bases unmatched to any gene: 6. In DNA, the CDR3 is TGTGCCAGCAGTAGTAGCGGGAGAGGGGATACGCAGTATTTT. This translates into CASSSSGRGDTQYF.

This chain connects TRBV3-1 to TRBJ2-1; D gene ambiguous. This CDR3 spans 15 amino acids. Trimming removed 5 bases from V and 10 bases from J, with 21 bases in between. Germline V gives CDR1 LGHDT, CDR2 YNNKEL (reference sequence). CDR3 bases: TGTGCCAGCAGCGTAGCCCCAACAGATTTATACGAGCAGTTCTTC. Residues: CASSVAPTDLYEQFF.

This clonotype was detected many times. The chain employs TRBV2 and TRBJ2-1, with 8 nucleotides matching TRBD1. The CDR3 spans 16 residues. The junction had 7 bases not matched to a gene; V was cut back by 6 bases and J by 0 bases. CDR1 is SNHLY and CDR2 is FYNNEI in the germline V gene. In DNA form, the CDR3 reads TGTGCCAGCAGGAATCAAGGACAGGGCTCCTACAATGAGCAGTTCTTC. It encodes CASRNQGQGSYNEQFF.

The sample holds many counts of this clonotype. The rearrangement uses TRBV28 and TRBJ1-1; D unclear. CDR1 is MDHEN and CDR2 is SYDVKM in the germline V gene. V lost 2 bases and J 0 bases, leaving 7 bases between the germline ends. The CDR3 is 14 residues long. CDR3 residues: CASSLQAMNTEAFF. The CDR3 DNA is TGTGCCAGCAGTTTACAGGCCATGAACACTGAAGCTTTCTTT.